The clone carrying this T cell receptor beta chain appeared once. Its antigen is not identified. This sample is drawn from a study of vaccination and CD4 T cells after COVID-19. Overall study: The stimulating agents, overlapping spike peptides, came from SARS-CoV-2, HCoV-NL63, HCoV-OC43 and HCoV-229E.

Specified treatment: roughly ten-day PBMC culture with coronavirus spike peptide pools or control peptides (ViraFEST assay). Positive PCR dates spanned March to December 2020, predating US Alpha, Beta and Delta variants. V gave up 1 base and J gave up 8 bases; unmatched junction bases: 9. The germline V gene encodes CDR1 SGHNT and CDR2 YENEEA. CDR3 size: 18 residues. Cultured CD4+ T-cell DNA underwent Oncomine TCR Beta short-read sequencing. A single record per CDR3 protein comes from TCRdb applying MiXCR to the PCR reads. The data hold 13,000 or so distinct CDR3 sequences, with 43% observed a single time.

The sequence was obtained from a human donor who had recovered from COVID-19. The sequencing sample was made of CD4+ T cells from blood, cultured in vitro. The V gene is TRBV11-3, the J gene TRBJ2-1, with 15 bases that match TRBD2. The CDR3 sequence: CASSLGFRTSGGGDEQFF. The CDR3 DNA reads TGTGCCAGCAGCTTAGGATTTAGGACTAGCGGGGGGGGCGATGAGCAGTTCTTC.